This T cell receptor beta chain came from a study of cytomegalovirus exposure and HLA in healthy donors. Study results and caveats: In a later analysis, 15,000 to 20,000 TCR beta sequences were associated with HLA alleles at 0.05 false discovery rate.

The CDR3 runs 14 residues. CDR1 is SNHLY, CDR2 FYNNEI, per germline. The germline V and J ends were trimmed by 1 base and 5 bases, with 9 bases remaining between them. As for this clone: Its antigen is unknown.

Both 60 Vbeta primers and 13 Jbeta primers went into the PCR. Clones were sequenced by immunoSEQ multiplex PCR, and TCRdb holds only the in-frame ones, with some missing. Altogether about 130,000 clones are present, 15% to 20% being singletons, with the ten largest covering approximately 2.6%. The clonotype was recovered from a female donor in good health and CMV-seropositive. Specimen: PBMCs. V usage is TRBV2 and J usage is TRBJ2-1; no firm D call. This CDR3 reads CASSEVTPNNEQFF. CDR3 sequence (DNA): TGTGCCAGCAGTGAAGTTACTCCTAACAATGAGCAGTTCTTC.